The following is a TCR beta chain sequence with its context. Its antigen is still unknown. The data were obtained in a study of graft-versus-host responses after intestinal transplantation. In the study overall: All recipients got anti-thymocyte globulin induction, then tacrolimus and steroids for three to four years. Findings and caveats of the study: Allografts from individuals with graft-donor T cell macrochimerism displayed high graft-versus-host to host-versus-graft clonal ratios.

TCRdb's copy holds only in-frame clones and misses some; the assay was immunoSEQ multiplex PCR. The sample has 96,000 or so clones, roughly 92% seen once. The CDR3 has 17 residues. Trimming left V 0 bases short and J 3 bases short, with 15 bases between. The V gene's germline CDR1 is LGHNT and CDR2 FRNRAP. Here the sequenced sample was unstimulated CD4+ T cells sorted from spleen or lymph node cells, taken before intestinal transplant. The clonotype originates from a human donor who received an intestinal transplant. The chain combines TRBV12-5 with TRBJ1-5; possible D gene TRBD1, 5 bases. The CDR3 spells CASGLVLGGRSNQPQHF. CDR3 DNA: TGTGCTAGTGGTTTGGTACTGGGGGGGAGATCCAATCAGCCCCAGCATTTT.